This T cell receptor beta chain comes out of a study of graft-versus-host responses after intestinal transplantation. Whole-study context: Uniformly, recipients were administered anti-thymocyte globulin induction with subsequent tacrolimus and steroids for approximately 3 years.

To note about this clone: Its antigen remains unknown.

Measured with immunoSEQ multiplex PCR; TCRdb has only the in-frame clones, and not every one. The table has some 130,000 clones, around 95% seen once. The CDR3 spans 14 residues. J gave up 15 bases and V 8 bases, and 12 bases lay outside the gene matches. Germline V gives CDR1 MDHEN, CDR2 SYDVKM. The gene calls are TRBV28 and TRBJ2-1, with TRBD2 matching 14 bases. The clonotype comes from a human donor who received an intestinal transplant. Sequences were derived from unstimulated CD8+ T cells sorted from spleen or lymph node cells, sampled before intestinal transplant. Here the CDR3 DNA reads TGTGCCAGCGGGTCGGGACTAGCGGGAGTTCCTCGGTTCTTC. Protein product: CASGSGLAGVPRFF.